The text below deals with one TCR beta chain. Its antigen is unidentified. CD45RO-negative, CCR7-positively selected cells formed the naive CD8 fraction, excluding terminally differentiated effector memory CD45RA+ cells. This specimen comes from a study of shared clonotypes between healthy human individuals. Overall study results and limits: Non-shared clonotypes were found to have lower generation probabilities than the clonotypes that were shared by all four of the sorted-subset donors. Sample collection involved blood only; tissue repertoires are likely different.

The ends were cut back, 6 bases at V and 0 bases at J, with 12 bases in the middle. CDR1 is MNHEY and CDR2 is SMNVEV in the germline V gene (reference sequence). The CDR3 covers 15 residues. As processed by the authors: ImmunoSEQ only sent back junction sequences with no quality scores, so filtering was done differently. Profiling relied on immunoSEQ multiplex PCR, and the TCRdb table lists in-frame clones only, not all of them. V and J calls and clone size are given by that table; D and trimming were obtained from the DNA. The table has about 2.1 million clones, around 95% seen once. The material sequenced was naive CD8+ T cells from PBMCs. This sequence originates from a man between 18 and 29 years old in good health. Some clones in this sample may be carry-over from other donors' samples. The chain is built from TRBV27 and TRBJ2-1, with D uncertain. CDR3 nucleotides: TGTGCCAGCAGCTCGACACTGAGCTCCTACAATGAGCAGTTCTTC. This sequence encodes CASSSTLSSYNEQFF.